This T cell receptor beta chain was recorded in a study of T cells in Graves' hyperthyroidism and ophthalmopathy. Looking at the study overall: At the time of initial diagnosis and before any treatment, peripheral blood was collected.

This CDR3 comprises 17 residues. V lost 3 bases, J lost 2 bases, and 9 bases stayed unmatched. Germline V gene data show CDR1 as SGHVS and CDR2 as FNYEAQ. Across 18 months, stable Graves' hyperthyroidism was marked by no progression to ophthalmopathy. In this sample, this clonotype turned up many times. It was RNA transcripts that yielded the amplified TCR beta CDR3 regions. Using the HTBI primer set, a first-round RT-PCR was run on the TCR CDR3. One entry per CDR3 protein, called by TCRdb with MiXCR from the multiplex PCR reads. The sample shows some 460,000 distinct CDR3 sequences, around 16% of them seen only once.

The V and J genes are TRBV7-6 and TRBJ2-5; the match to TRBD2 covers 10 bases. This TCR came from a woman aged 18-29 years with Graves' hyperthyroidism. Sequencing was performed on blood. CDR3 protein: CASSFRGTSAPQETQYF. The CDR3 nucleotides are TGTGCCAGCAGCTTCCGCGGGACTAGCGCCCCACAAGAGACCCAGTACTTC. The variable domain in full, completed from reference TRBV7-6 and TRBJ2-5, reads GAGVSQSPRYKVTKRGQDVALRCDPISGHVSLYWYRQALGQGPEFLTYFNYEAQQDKSGLPNDRFSAERPEGSISTLTIQRTEQRDSAMYRCASSFRGTSAPQETQYFGPGTRLLVL.